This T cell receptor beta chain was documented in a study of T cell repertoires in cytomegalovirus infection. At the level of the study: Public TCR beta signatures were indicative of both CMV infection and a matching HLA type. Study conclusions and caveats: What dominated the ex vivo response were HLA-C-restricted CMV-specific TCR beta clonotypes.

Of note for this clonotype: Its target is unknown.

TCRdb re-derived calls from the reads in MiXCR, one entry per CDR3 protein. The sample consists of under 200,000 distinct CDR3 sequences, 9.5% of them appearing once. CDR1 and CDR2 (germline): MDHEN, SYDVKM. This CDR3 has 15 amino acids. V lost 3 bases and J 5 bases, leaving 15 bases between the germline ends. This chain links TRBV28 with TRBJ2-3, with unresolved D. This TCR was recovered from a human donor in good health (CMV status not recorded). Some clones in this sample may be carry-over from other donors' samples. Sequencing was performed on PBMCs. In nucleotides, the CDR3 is TGTGCCAGCAGTTTGATACGTCTTCCTGGAGATACGCAGTATTTT. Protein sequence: CASSLIRLPGDTQYF. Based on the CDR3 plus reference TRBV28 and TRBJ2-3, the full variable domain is DVKVTQSSRYLVKRTGEKVFLECVQDMDHENMFWYRQDPGLGLRLIYFSYDVKMKEKGDIPEGYSVSREKKERFSLILESASTNQTSMYLCASSLIRLPGDTQYFGPGTRLTVL.